This T cell receptor (beta chain) was captured in a study of vaccination effects on CD4 cells after COVID-19. Remarks on this clone: Its target is unknown.

Sequencing used immunoSEQ multiplex PCR; TCRdb keeps in-frame clones, though not all of them. The table records about 21,000 clones, over 65% of them present only once. V was cut by 8 bases and J by 8 bases, with 15 bases left in between. Germline V gene data show CDR1 as MNHEY and CDR2 as SVGAGI. CDR3 length equals 12 residues. ViraFEST used viral peptide pools to expand antigen-specific CD4+ T cells before sequencing. Following culture for approximately ten days, CD4+ T cells were isolated. Vaccine recipients had no previous SARS-CoV-2 infection; their nucleocapsid antibodies were negative. Study-level points and caveats: There was marked clonal contraction among infection- and vaccine-induced clones late after vaccination.

The sequences come from CD4+ T cells from PBMCs cultured with HCoV-NL63 spike peptides, collected before COVID-19 vaccination. The J gene is TRBJ1-1, the V gene TRBV6-5, with a weak D call TRBD1 (5 bases). This TCR came from a human donor who received a COVID-19 vaccine. CDR3 DNA: TGTGCCAGCGTTTGGGGGGGTTCCGAAGCTTTCTTT. This encodes CASVWGGSEAFF.